Following are 29 T cell receptor beta chains from one sample sequenced in a study of T cells after yellow fever vaccination. One entry per CDR3 protein, called by TCRdb with MiXCR from the 5' RACE reads. The data hold approximately 150,000 distinct CDR3 sequences, with approximately 9.9% observed a single time. Specimen: CD8+ T cells sorted from PBMCs, collected 45 days after the yellow fever booster vaccination. The receptors were gathered from a man between 18 and 35 years old who received the YFV17D yellow fever vaccine.

This clonotype appeared a few times. Without the conserved terminal phenylalanine or tryptophan, this CDR3 likely stems from a read error. The rearrangement links TRBV4-1 to TRBJ1-4; no definite D call. The length of the CDR3 is 15 residues. CDR1 is MGHRA, CDR2 YSYEKL, per germline. V lost 1 base to trimming and J lost 5 bases, with 11 bases between them. The CDR3 is CASSQARGSNEKLFC. CDR3 in DNA: TGCGCCAGCAGCCAAGCCCGCGGGTCGAATGAAAAACTGTTTTGT.

The chain joins TRBV7-3 to TRBJ2-2; D is undetermined. The V and J ends lost 3 bases and 0 bases respectively, with 2 bases between them. Looked up from germline, CDR1 is SGHTA and CDR2 is FQGTGA. The CDR3 is 13 amino acids. The CDR3 is CASSFTNTGELFF. Here the CDR3 DNA reads TGTGCCAGCAGCTTCACGAACACCGGGGAGCTGTTTTTT.

In DNA form, the CDR3 reads TGTGCCAGCAGCGGGAGGACCGAGGGGTATAGCAATCAGCCCCAGCATTTT. Protein product: CASSGRTEGYSNQPQHF. This chain connects TRBV12-3 or TRBV12-4 to TRBJ1-5; tentatively, D is TRBD1 (5 bases). CDR3 length equals 17 residues. The V and J ends lost 6 bases and 0 bases respectively, with 18 bases between them.

There are many counts of this clonotype. V gene TRBV7-8 combines with J gene TRBJ2-2, with D hard to call. The CDR3 consists of 15 residues. The V end lost 7 bases, the J end lost 3 bases, and 15 bases lay between the germline ends. Germline V CDR1 and CDR2: SGHVS, FQNEAQ. CDR3 loop: CASTFGRQYTGELFF. In DNA form, the CDR3 reads TGTGCCAGCACCTTTGGTCGGCAGTACACCGGGGAGCTGTTTTTT.

The V and J genes are TRBV4-2 and TRBJ2-3; D not resolved. Germline lookup yields CDR1 LGHNA and CDR2 YNFKEQ. CDR3 length equals 13 residues. Trimming left V 0 bases short and J 5 bases short, with 6 bases between. The CDR3 DNA reads as TGTGCCAGCAGCCAAGATTTTGGAGATACGCAGTATTTT. This sequence encodes CASSQDFGDTQYF.

This clonotype was counted ten times or more. CDR3 residues: CASSLPVISYEQYF. For the CDR3, the DNA is TGTGCCAGCAGCTTACCCGTCATCTCCTACGAGCAGTACTTC. The chain employs TRBV7-8 and TRBJ2-7, with unresolved D. The V end was cut by 2 bases, the J end by 0 bases, with 8 bases between. The CDR3 consists of 14 residues. CDR1 and CDR2 (germline): SGHVS, FQNEAQ. Looking up the rest from reference TRBV7-8 and TRBJ2-7 gives the full variable domain: GAGVSQSPRYKVAKRGQDVALRCDPISGHVSLFWYQQALGQGPEFLTYFQNEAQLDKSGLPSDRFFAERPEGSVSTLKIQRTQQEDSAVYLCASSLPVISYEQYFGPGTRLTVT.

The sample holds many counts of this clonotype. The rearrangement uses TRBV7-9 and TRBJ2-1; D may be TRBD1 or TRBD2 (5 bases each). Between the trimmed V and J ends, which lost 5 bases and 5 bases, there was a span of 25 bases. The germline CDR1 and CDR2 sequences are SEHNR and FQNEAQ (reference sequence). CDR3 length: 18 amino acids. In nucleotides, the CDR3 is TGTGCCAGCAGCCACATCCGAACCGGGACCCCTGCCCACAATGAGCAGTTCTTC. It yields the protein CASSHIRTGTPAHNEQFF.

This clonotype was observed a few times. The chain is built from TRBV6-5 and TRBJ2-3, with TRBD2 matching 9 bases. CDR3 length: 15 amino acids. With V trimmed by 4 bases and J by 2 bases, 4 bases remained unmatched. Germline assignment: CDR1 MNHEY and CDR2 SVGAGI. This CDR3 reads CASSSLAGYTDTQYF. The CDR3 DNA is TGTGCCAGCAGTTCCCTAGCGGGGTACACAGATACGCAGTATTTT.

This chain links TRBV10-3 with TRBJ2-7, with no clear D. The ends were cut back, 6 bases at V and 1 base at J, with 4 bases in the middle. The CDR3 totals 11 residues. Germline V gene sequence: CDR1 ENHRY, CDR2 SYGVKD. In DNA, the CDR3 is TGTGCCATCAGCGGGTCCTACGAGCAGTACTTC. Residues: CAISGSYEQYF.

This chain connects TRBV12-5 to TRBJ1-1; 8 nucleotides match TRBD1. Germline V gene data show CDR1 as LGHNT and CDR2 as FRNRAP. Trimming removed 7 bases from V and 6 bases from J; junction bases left unmatched: 10. The CDR3 totals 14 residues. Written as DNA, the CDR3 is TGTGCTAGTGTTCTTGGACAGGGTTTCTCTGAAGCTTTCTTT. Protein product: CASVLGQGFSEAFF.

The V gene is TRBV4-1, the J gene TRBJ2-7; 7 bases align to TRBD2. Germline V gene data show CDR1 as MGHRA and CDR2 as YSYEKL. This CDR3 spans 16 amino acids. The V segment lost 4 bases and the J segment 2 bases; nucleotides outside the gene matches: 11. The CDR3 is CASSRPFGGGTYEQYF. The CDR3 DNA reads TGCGCCAGCAGCCGGCCATTTGGCGGGGGTACCTACGAGCAGTACTTC.

The chain links TRBV5-1 to TRBJ1-2; possibly TRBD1 for D (5 bases). This CDR3 is 15 amino acids long. Trimming took 4 bases from V and 3 from J, leaving 16 bases between them. Per the germline V gene, CDR1 is SGHRS and CDR2 is YFSETQ. In nucleotides, the CDR3 is TGCGCCAGCAGCCCATTATCTTCACAGGACTATGGCTACACCTTC. It encodes CASSPLSSQDYGYTF.

The chain links TRBV7-9 to TRBJ1-1, with 8 bases fitting TRBD1. The CDR3 runs to 14 residues. Germline V gives CDR1 SEHNR, CDR2 FQNEAQ (reference sequence). Trimming took 8 bases from V and 1 from J; bases not matched to a gene: 6. CDR3 nucleotides: TGTGCCAGCCTCGCAGGGGGCACGAACACTGAAGCTTTCTTT. Translation gives CASLAGGTNTEAFF.

The sample holds a few counts of this clonotype. V is TRBV27 and J is TRBJ1-5; perhaps TRBD1 as D (5 bases). CDR3 length: 16 amino acids. The germline V gene has CDR1 MNHEY and CDR2 SMNVEV (reference sequence). The V gene lost 2 bases and the J gene lost 5 bases, with 16 bases spanning the gap. CDR3 in DNA: TGTGCCAGCAGTTTAGGATTTCAGGGAGGGGATCAGCCCCAGCATTTT. It is translated as CASSLGFQGGDQPQHF.

This clonotype has just a few counts. The chain couples TRBV6-5 to TRBJ2-1, with D perhaps TRBD1 (5 bases). Germline assignment: CDR1 MNHEY and CDR2 SVGAGI. The CDR3 covers 14 residues. Trimming pared 2 bases from V and 9 bases from J, leaving 14 bases between. The CDR3 reads CASSYVSGISEQFF. The CDR3 bases are TGTGCCAGCAGTTACGTCTCAGGGATTAGTGAGCAGTTCTTC.

As to this clonotype: A read error may be the cause here, since a much bigger clone is one base away. The rearrangement links TRBV4-1 to TRBJ1-1; TRBD1 agrees at 9 bases. The CDR3 runs to 14 residues. The V gene's germline CDR1 is MGHRA and CDR2 YSYEKL. CDR3 amino acids: CAGSLGGTGTEAFF. The CDR3 bases are TGCGCCGGCAGTCTCGGGGGGACAGGGACTGAAGCTTTCTTT.

This clonotype has a handful of counts. The CDR3: CAISESDEQFF. For the CDR3, the DNA is TGTGCCATCAGTGAGTCGGATGAGCAGTTCTTC. The gene calls are TRBV10-3 and TRBJ2-1; D is uncertain. This CDR3 is built from 11 residues. The germline V and J ends were trimmed by 0 bases and 8 bases, with 2 bases remaining between them. Germline CDR1 ENHRY, CDR2 SYGVKD.

This clonotype was seen more than once but under ten times. The chain uses TRBV3-1 and TRBJ2-7; no firm D call. The V end lost 1 base, the J end lost 3 bases, and 13 bases lay between the germline ends. This CDR3 has 15 residues. The germline gives CDR1 LGHDT, CDR2 YNNKEL (reference sequence). As DNA, the CDR3 is TGTGCCAGCAGCCAAGGTAGTAGGCCCCTCTACGAGCAGTACGTC. Translating it yields CASSQGSRPLYEQYV.

A few counts support this clonotype. Here the CDR3 DNA reads TGTGCCAGTAGTATACCTGAGAACACTGAAGCTTTCTTT. The encoded protein is CASSIPENTEAFF. The chain recombines TRBV19 with TRBJ1-1; no definite D call. Per the germline V gene, CDR1 is LNHDA and CDR2 is SQIVND (reference sequence). This CDR3 contains 13 residues. Deletions cut 2 bases from V and 1 base from J, with 5 bases between.

The CDR3 coding sequence is TGCGCCAGCAGCCAAGATTGGCGGCCCACAGATACGCAGTATTTT. Its protein is CASSQDWRPTDTQYF. The chain combines TRBV4-1 with TRBJ2-3; no reliable D call. Trimming left V 0 bases short and J 2 bases short, with 9 bases between. The CDR3 runs to 15 residues. CDR1 is MGHRA and CDR2 is YSYEKL in the germline V gene.

This chain's CDR3 is CASSYSPVESSTDTQYF. CDR3 DNA: TGTGCCAGCAGTTACTCGCCCGTCGAGTCTAGCACAGATACGCAGTATTTT. V gene TRBV6-5 combines with J gene TRBJ2-3; D not certain. Trimming took off 0 bases at V and 0 bases at J, with 13 bases between the two ends. CDR1 and CDR2 (germline): MNHEY, SVGAGI. This CDR3 region has 17 residues.

This clonotype was seen a few times. The J gene is TRBJ2-2, the V gene TRBV20-1, with unresolved D. Germline V gene data show CDR1 as DFQATT and CDR2 as SNEGSKA (reference sequence). V shed 6 bases and J shed 7 bases, with 15 bases lying between them. CDR3 length equals 13 residues. The CDR3 loop is CSATLSGLGELFF. CDR3 in DNA: TGCAGTGCCACACTCTCAGGCCTCGGGGAGCTGTTTTTT.

The J gene is TRBJ1-5, the V gene TRBV20-1; 7 positions match TRBD1. CDR3 length: 14 amino acids. Germline CDR1 reads DFQATT; CDR2 reads SNEGSKA (reference sequence). V lost 3 bases to trimming and J lost 6 bases; unmatched junction nucleotides: 8. The CDR3 loop is CSARTQGGGQPQHF. As DNA, the CDR3 is TGCAGTGCTAGGACCCAGGGGGGGGGTCAGCCCCAGCATTTT.

This chain joins TRBV11-2 and TRBJ2-7; D is undetermined. This CDR3 has 12 residues. CDR1 SGHAT and CDR2 FQNNGV come from the germline V gene. V shed 2 bases and J shed 7 bases, with 9 bases lying between them. The CDR3 region has the DNA TGTGCCAGCAGCTTATCGGTGCGGGAGCAGTACGTC. Translation: CASSLSVREQYV.

In its sample, this clonotype was seen many times. The chain links TRBV18 to TRBJ2-2, with D uncertain. Germline V gene lookup returns CDR1 KGHSH and CDR2 LQKENI. CDR3 length: 13 residues. V lost 2 bases to trimming and J lost 3 bases, with 4 bases between them. CDR3 sequence reads: CASSPGYTGELFF. The DNA of the CDR3 is TGTGCCAGCTCACCAGGGTACACCGGGGAGCTGTTTTTT.

The rearrangement uses TRBV3-1 and TRBJ1-3; TRBD1 aligns across 7 bases. J was trimmed by 0 bases and V by 6 bases; bases with no gene match: 5. Germline CDR1 is LGHDT and CDR2 is YNNKEL (reference sequence). CDR3 length: 15 residues. CDR3 in amino acids: CASSRGQASGNTIYF. CDR3 coding DNA: TGTGCCAGCAGTCGAGGACAGGCCTCTGGAAACACCATATATTTT.

This clonotype turned up a few times. The rearrangement uses TRBV27 and TRBJ2-3; D might be TRBD2 (6 bases). Trimming pared 8 bases from V and 6 bases from J, leaving 12 bases between. The CDR3 length is 12 residues. From germline, CDR1 is MNHEY and CDR2 SMNVEV (reference sequence). CDR3 amino acids: CASGLAYDTQYF. The DNA for the CDR3 is TGTGCCAGCGGCCTAGCGTACGATACGCAGTATTTT.

This clonotype was seen a handful of times. The chain uses TRBV7-9 and TRBJ1-4; D is uncertain. Germline CDR1 and CDR2: SEHNR and FQNEAQ (reference sequence). Trimming stripped 2 bases from V and 2 bases from J, with 15 bases between. The CDR3 length is 17 residues. The CDR3 region is CASSLLEREFTNEKLFF. The DNA for the CDR3 is TGTGCCAGCAGCTTATTGGAAAGGGAGTTCACTAATGAAAAACTGTTTTTT.

This clonotype was counted a few times. This rearrangement joins TRBV7-2 to TRBJ1-2, with 9 bases aligning to TRBD1. The ends lost 6 bases at V and 4 bases at J; junction bases unmatched: 12. CDR1 and CDR2 (germline): SGHTA, FQGNSA. This CDR3 has 16 amino acids. CDR3 DNA sequence: TGTGCCAGCAGTCTACCGGGACAGGGACAAACCTATGGCTACACCTTC. Translation: CASSLPGQGQTYGYTF.